This TCR beta chain derives from a study of T cells in Graves' hyperthyroidism and ophthalmopathy. Across the study: Initial diagnosis, before any treatment, was when peripheral blood was collected. General study findings and limits: Blood also held most thyroid clonotypes expanded beyond 0.001. The model's output predicted ophthalmopathy at a median of 6.5 months prior to onset.

TCR beta CDR3 regions were amplified from RNA. HTBI primers were the set used in a first-round RT-PCR of the TCR CDR3. TCRdb ran MiXCR on the multiplex PCR reads and lists one entry per CDR3 protein. The sample lists about 640,000 distinct CDR3 sequences, roughly 15% occurring once. The CDR3 consists of 14 residues. From germline, CDR1 is KGHSH and CDR2 LQKENI. V was shortened by 2 bases and J by 2 bases, with 7 bases between the two germline ends. The study left out patients who had uncontrolled infection, other autoimmune disease, pregnancy or lactation. Note on this clonotype: Its cognate antigen is unknown.

V gene TRBV18 combines with J gene TRBJ1-5; D remains unclear. The sequencing input was blood. This TCR came from a woman aged 45-60 years with Graves' ophthalmopathy. CDR3 protein: CASSPEERNQPQHF. The CDR3 nucleotides are TGTGCCAGCTCACCAGAAGAACGCAATCAGCCCCAGCATTTT. The whole variable domain, filled in from reference TRBV18 and TRBJ1-5, reads NAGVMQNPRHLVRRRGQEARLRCSPMKGHSHVYWYRQLPEEGLKFMVYLQKENIIDESGMPKERFSAEFPKEGPSILRIQQVVRGDSAAYFCASSPEERNQPQHFGDGTRLSIL.